The sample holds a few counts of the clone carrying this T cell receptor (beta chain). Antigen specificity is unknown. This entry comes from a study of shared clonotypes between healthy human individuals. Study background: A couple of women and three men aged 18 to 49 made up the donors.

Germline V gives CDR1 MDHEN, CDR2 SYDVKM. Trimming removed 6 bases from V and 4 bases from J; junction bases left unmatched: 11. The CDR3 is 16 amino acids. Findings of the study overall: There were few donors, and this limited the genetic and exposure-history diversity represented.

Deep-level assay runs were performed. The method was immunoSEQ multiplex PCR; TCRdb's version includes in-frame clones alone and lacks a portion of them. The profile covers around 450,000 clones, with about 85% appearing a single time and less than 15% taken by the ten largest. Sample: PBMCs. The source of this sequence is a woman aged 40-49 years in good health. Some clones in this sample may be carry-over from other donors' samples. The chain is built from TRBV28 and TRBJ1-2; the match to TRBD1 covers 10 bases. For the CDR3, the DNA is TGTGCCAGCAGGGACGAAAGGGACAGGGGCGTCTATGGCTACACCTTC. It codes for CASRDERDRGVYGYTF.